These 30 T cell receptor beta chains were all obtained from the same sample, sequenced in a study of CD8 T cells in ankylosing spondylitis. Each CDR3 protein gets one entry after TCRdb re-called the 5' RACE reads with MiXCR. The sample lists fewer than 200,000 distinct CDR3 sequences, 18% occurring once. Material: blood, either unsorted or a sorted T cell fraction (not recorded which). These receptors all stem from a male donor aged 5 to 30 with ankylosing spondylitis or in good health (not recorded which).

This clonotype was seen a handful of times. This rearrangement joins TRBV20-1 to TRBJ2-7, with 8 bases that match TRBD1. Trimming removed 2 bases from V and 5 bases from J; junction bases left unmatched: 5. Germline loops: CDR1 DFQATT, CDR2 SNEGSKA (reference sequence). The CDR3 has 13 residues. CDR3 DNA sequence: TGCAGTGCTAGAAGGGACAGGATCCACGAGCAGTACTTC. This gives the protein CSARRDRIHEQYF.

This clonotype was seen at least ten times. The CDR3 spells CASSLFAGDSTDTQYF. The CDR3 DNA reads TGTGCCAGCAGCTTATTTGCCGGGGACAGCACAGATACGCAGTATTTT. The chain couples TRBV11-2 to TRBJ2-3; D possibly uses TRBD1 or TRBD2 (5 bases each). This CDR3 is built from 16 residues. Germline assignment: CDR1 SGHAT and CDR2 FQNNGV. The V gene lost 2 bases and the J gene lost 0 bases, with 12 bases spanning the gap.

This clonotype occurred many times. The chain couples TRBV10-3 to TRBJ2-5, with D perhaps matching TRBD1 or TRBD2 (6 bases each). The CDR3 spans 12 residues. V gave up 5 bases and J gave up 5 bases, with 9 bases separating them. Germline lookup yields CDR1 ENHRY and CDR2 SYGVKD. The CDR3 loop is CAISSGAETQYF. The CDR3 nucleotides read TGTGCCATCAGTTCGGGGGCCGAGACCCAGTACTTC.

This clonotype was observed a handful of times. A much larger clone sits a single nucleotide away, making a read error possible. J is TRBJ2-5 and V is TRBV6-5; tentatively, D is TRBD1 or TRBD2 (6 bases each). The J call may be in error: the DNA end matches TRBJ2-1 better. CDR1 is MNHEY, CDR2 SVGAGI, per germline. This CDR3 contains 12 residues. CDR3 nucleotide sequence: TGTGCCAGCAGAGGGGGGCTAGAGACCCAGTTCTTC. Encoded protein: CASRGGLETQFF.

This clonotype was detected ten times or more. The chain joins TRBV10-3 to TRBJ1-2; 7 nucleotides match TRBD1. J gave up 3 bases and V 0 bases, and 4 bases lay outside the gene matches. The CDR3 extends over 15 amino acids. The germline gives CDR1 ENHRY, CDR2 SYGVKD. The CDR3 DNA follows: TGTGCCATCAGTGAGTCGGGCGGGACAGACTATGGCTACACCTTC. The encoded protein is CAISESGGTDYGYTF.

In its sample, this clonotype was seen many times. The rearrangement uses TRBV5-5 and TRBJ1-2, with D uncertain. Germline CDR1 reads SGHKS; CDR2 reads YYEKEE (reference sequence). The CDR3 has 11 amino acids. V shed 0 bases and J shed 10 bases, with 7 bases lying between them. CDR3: CASSLGRDYTF. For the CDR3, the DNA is TGTGCCAGCAGCTTGGGCCGTGACTACACCTTC.

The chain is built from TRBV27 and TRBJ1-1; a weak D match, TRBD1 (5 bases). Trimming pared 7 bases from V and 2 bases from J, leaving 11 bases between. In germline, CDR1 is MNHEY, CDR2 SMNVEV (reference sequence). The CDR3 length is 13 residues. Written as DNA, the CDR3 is TGTGCCAGCACGGACACCTCTAACACTGAAGCTTTCTTT. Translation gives CASTDTSNTEAFF.

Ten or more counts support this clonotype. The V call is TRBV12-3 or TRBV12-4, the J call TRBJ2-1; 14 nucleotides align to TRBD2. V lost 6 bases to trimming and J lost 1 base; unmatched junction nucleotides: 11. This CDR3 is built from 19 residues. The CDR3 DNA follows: TGTGCCAGCAGACCACCGGGACTAGCGGGAGCCGGGTCCTACAATGAGCAGTTCTTC. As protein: CASRPPGLAGAGSYNEQFF.

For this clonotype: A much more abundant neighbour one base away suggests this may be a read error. Written as DNA, the CDR3 is TGCGCCAGCAGCCAAATCGGGGGGGACAGTCGGGCTTTCTTT. Amino acid sequence: CASSQIGGDSRAFF. The chain is built from TRBV4-1 and TRBJ1-1, with 7 bases fitting TRBD1. This CDR3 has 14 residues. Germline CDR1 and CDR2: MGHRA and YSYEKL. Germline trimming cut 2 bases from V and 11 bases from J; bases unmatched to any gene: 11.

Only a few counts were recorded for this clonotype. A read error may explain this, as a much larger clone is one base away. The CDR3 reads CASSQEIFQGYPF. The CDR3 DNA is TGTGCCAGCAGCCAAGAGATCTTTCAGGGCTACCCCTTC. The chain employs TRBV14 and TRBJ1-2; TRBD1 might be the D (5 bases). There are 13 residues in the CDR3. CDR1 is SGHDN, CDR2 FVKESK, per germline.

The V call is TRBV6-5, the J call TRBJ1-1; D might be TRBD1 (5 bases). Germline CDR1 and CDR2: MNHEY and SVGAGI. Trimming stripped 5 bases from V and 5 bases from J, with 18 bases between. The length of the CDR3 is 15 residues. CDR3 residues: CASSRARVGWTEAFF. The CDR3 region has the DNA TGTGCCAGCAGTCGCGCCAGGGTAGGATGGACTGAAGCTTTCTTT.

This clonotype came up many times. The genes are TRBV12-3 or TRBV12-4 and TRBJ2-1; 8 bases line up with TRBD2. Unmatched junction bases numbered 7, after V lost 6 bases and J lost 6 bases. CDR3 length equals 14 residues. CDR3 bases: TGTGCCAGCAGCTGGGGTGGACTAGCCAATGAGCAGTTCTTC. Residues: CASSWGGLANEQFF.

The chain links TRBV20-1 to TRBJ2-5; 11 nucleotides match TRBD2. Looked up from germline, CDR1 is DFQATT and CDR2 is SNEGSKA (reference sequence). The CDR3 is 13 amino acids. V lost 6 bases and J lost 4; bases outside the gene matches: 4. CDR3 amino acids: CSATSGSPETQYF. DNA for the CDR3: TGCAGTGCCACTAGCGGGAGTCCAGAGACCCAGTACTTC.

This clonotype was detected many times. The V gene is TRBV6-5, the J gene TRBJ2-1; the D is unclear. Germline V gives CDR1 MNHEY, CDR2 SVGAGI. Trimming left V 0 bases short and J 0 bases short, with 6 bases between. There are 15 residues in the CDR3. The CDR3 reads CASSYSTSSYNEQFF. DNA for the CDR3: TGTGCCAGCAGTTACTCGACGAGCTCCTACAATGAGCAGTTCTTC.

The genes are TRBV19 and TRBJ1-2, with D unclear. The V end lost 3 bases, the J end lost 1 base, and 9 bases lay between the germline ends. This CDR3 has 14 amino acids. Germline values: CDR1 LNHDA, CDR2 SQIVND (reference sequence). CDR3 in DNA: TGTGCCAGTAGTATCACGGCTCTTAACTATGGCTACACCTTC. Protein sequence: CASSITALNYGYTF.

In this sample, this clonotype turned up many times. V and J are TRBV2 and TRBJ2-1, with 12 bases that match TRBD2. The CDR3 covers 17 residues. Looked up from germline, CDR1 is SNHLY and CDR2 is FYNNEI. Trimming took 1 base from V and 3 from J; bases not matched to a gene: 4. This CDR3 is CASSEVRLAGDYNEQFF. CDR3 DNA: TGTGCCAGCAGTGAAGTGAGACTAGCGGGAGACTACAATGAGCAGTTCTTC.

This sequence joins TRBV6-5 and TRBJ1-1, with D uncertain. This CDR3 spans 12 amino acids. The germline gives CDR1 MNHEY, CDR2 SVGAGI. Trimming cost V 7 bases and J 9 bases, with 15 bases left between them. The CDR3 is CASIGRRGKAFF. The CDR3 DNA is TGTGCCAGCATAGGCCGTCGGGGAAAAGCTTTCTTT.

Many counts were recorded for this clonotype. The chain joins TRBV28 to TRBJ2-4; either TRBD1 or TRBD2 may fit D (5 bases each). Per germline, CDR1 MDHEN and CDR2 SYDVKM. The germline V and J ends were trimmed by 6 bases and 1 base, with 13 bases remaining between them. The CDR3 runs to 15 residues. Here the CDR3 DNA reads TGTGCCAGCAGCCTTTACGAGGGGGCCAAAAACATTCAGTACTTC. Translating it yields CASSLYEGAKNIQYF. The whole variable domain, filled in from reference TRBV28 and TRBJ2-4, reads DVKVTQSSRYLVKRTGEKVFLECVQDMDHENMFWYRQDPGLGLRLIYFSYDVKMKEKGDIPEGYSVSREKKERFSLILESASTNQTSMYLCASSLYEGAKNIQYFGAGTRLSVL.

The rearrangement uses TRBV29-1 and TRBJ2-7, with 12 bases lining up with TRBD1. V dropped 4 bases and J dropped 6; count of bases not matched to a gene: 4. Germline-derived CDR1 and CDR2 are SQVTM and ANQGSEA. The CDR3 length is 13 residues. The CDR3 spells CSVAGTGGVEQYF. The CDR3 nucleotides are TGCAGCGTTGCCGGGACAGGGGGCGTCGAGCAGTACTTC.

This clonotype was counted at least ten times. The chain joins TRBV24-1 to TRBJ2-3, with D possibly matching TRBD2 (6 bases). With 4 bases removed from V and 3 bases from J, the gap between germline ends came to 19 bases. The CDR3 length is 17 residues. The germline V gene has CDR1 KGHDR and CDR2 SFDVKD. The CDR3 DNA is TGTGCCACCAGTGACCCTCGGGCTAGCGAGGTTACAGATACGCAGTATTTT. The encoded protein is CATSDPRASEVTDTQYF.

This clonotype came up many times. CDR3 in DNA: TGTGCCAGCAGCTTAGACAGATCCGAGCAGTACTTC. As protein: CASSLDRSEQYF. The rearrangement joins TRBV7-2 to TRBJ2-7; no clear D. Per the germline V gene, CDR1 is SGHTA and CDR2 is FQGNSA. CDR3 length equals 12 residues. Trimming took 1 base from V and 6 from J, leaving 7 bases between them. Full variable domain (remainder filled in from reference TRBV7-2 and TRBJ2-7): GAGVSQSPSNKVTEKGKDVELRCDPISGHTALYWYRQSLGQGLEFLIYFQGNSAPDKSGLPSDRFSAERTGGSVSTLTIQRTQQEDSAVYLCASSLDRSEQYFGPGTRLTVT.

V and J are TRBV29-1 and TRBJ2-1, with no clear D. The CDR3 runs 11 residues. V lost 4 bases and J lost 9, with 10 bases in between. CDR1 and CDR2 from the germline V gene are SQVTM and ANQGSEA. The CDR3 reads CSVGTGIEQFF. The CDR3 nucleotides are TGCAGCGTTGGGACCGGCATTGAGCAGTTCTTC.

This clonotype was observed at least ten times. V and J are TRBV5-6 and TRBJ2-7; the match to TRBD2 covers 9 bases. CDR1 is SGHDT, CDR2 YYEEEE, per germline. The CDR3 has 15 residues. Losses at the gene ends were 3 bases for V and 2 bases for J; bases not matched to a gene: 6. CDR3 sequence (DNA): TGTGCCAGCAGCTCGGCTAGCGGGAAGGCCTACGAGCAGTACTTC. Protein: CASSSASGKAYEQYF.

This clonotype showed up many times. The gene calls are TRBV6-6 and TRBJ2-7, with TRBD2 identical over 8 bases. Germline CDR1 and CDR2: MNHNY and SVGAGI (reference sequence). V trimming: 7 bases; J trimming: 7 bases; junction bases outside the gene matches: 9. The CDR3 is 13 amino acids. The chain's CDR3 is CASTSTSGREQYF. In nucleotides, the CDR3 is TGTGCCAGCACTTCTACTAGCGGTAGAGAGCAGTACTTC.

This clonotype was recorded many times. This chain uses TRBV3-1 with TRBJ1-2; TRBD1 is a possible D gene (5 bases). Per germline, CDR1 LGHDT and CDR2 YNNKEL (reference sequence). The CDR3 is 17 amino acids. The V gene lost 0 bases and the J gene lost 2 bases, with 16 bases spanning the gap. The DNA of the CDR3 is TGTGCCAGCAGCCAAGACGGTGATAGCAGGGTGAACTATGGCTACACCTTC. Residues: CASSQDGDSRVNYGYTF.

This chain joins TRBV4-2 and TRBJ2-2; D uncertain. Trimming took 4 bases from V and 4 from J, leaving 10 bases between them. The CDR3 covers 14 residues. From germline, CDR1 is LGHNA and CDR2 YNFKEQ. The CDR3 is CASSPAKATGELFF. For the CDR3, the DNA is TGTGCCAGCAGCCCAGCGAAAGCCACCGGGGAGCTGTTTTTT.

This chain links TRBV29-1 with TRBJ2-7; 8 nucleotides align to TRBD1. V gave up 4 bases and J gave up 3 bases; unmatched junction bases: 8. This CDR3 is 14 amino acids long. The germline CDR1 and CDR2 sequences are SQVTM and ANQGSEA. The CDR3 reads CSVVVGTGYYEQYV. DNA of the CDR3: TGCAGCGTTGTAGTCGGGACAGGTTACTACGAGCAGTACGTC.

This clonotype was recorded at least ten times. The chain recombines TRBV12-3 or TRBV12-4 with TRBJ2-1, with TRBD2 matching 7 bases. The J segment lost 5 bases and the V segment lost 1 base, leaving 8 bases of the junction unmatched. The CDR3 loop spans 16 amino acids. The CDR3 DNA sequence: TGTGCCAGCAGTTTAGGTCTTGGGCTAGCGGACAATGAGCAGTTCTTC. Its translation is CASSLGLGLADNEQFF.

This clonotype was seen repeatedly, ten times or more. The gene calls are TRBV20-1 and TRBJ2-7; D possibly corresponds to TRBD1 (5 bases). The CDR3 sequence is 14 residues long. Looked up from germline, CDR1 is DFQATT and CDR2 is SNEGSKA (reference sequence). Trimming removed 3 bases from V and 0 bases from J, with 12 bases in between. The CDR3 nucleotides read TGCAGTGCTAGGTTCCTGGACACCTCCTACGAGCAGTACGTC. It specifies CSARFLDTSYEQYV.

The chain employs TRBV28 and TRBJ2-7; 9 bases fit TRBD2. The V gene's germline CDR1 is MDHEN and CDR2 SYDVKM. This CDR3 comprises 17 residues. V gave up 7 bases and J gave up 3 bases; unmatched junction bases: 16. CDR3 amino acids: CASTSGGRALMSYEQYF. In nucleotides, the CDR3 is TGTGCCAGCACCTCCGGCGGGAGGGCTCTTATGAGCTACGAGCAGTACTTC.